This is a list of T cell receptor beta chains from one sample in a study of T cell changes during pregnancy in multiple sclerosis. The repertoire was sequenced with immunoSEQ multiplex PCR; TCRdb's copy has only in-frame clones and lacks some. Of about 30,000 clones detected, about 90% appear once; the ten largest clones hold 0.45% to 0.6%. Material: CD4+ T cells from peripheral blood mononuclear cells, obtained in the third trimester of pregnancy. These receptors all come from a female donor in good health, enrolled as a control in a pregnancy study. Each CDR3 is given with its conserved first and last residue. D genes are given only for firm matches. Clone sizes are given selectively: once, few, many, or a class where the clone is expanded.

clone_size,j_call,v_call,cdr3_length,d_call,cdr3_aa,cdr3_nt
-,TRBJ2-7,TRBV30,14,-,CAWSGGDGLYEQYF,TGTGCCTGGAGCGGCGGGGACGGCCTCTACGAGCAGTACTTC
-,TRBJ1-4,TRBV5-1,16,TRBD1,CASSPYGQGVDEKLFF,TGCGCCAGCAGCCCCTACGGACAGGGAGTGGATGAAAAACTGTTTTTT
few,TRBJ1-1,TRBV6-4,13,-,CASSPDQQGRAFF,TGTGCCAGCAGCCCGGACCAACAGGGACGAGCTTTCTTT
-,TRBJ2-3,TRBV11-2,15,-,CASSLEGARLDTQYF,TGTGCCAGCAGCTTAGAGGGGGCGAGACTAGATACGCAGTATTTT
-,TRBJ2-3,TRBV7-8,16,TRBD2,CASSPTSRGGTDTQYF,TGTGCCAGCAGCCCCACAAGCCGGGGGGGCACAGATACGCAGTATTTT
-,TRBJ2-1,TRBV10-3,14,-,CAISEAEYYNEQFF,TGTGCCATCAGTGAGGCGGAATACTACAATGAGCAGTTCTTC
few,TRBJ1-5,TRBV19,14,-,CASSMYQGSQPQHF,TGTGCCAGTAGTATGTACCAGGGTAGTCAGCCCCAGCATTTT
-,TRBJ2-3,TRBV7-8,11,-,CASSGEDTQYF,TGTGCCAGCAGCGGAGAGGATACGCAGTATTTT
-,TRBJ2-1,TRBV10-3,14,TRBD2,CAITTGGTYNEQFF,TGTGCCATCACGACGGGAGGAACTTACAATGAGCAGTTCTTC
once,TRBJ2-4,TRBV29-1,15,-,CSVEVFGEAKNIQYF,TGCAGCGTTGAGGTCTTCGGGGAAGCCAAAAACATTCAGTACTTC
-,TRBJ2-2,TRBV9,15,-,CASSPLSGLAGELFF,TGTGCCAGCAGCCCGCTAAGCGGGTTGGCCGGGGAGCTGTTTTTT
-,TRBJ2-3,TRBV10-3,13,-,CAISEGGTDTQYF,TGTGCCATCAGTGAGGGAGGCACAGATACGCAGTATTTT
-,TRBJ1-1,TRBV11-1,15,TRBD1,CASSFGTGLNTEAFF,TGTGCCAGCAGCTTTGGGACAGGACTGAACACTGAAGCTTTCTTT
-,TRBJ1-2,TRBV14,16,-,CASSQVTAYNTYGYTF,TGTGCCAGCAGCCAAGTGACAGCCTACAACACCTATGGCTACACCTTC
-,TRBJ1-5,TRBV30,13,TRBD1,CAWSRGYDQPQHF,TGTGCCTGGAGCAGGGGGTATGATCAGCCCCAGCATTTT
few,TRBJ2-1,TRBV5-1,15,-,CASSKTGGLYNEQFF,TGCGCCAGCAGTAAAACAGGTGGATTATACAATGAGCAGTTCTTC
-,TRBJ1-2,TRBV6-6,15,-,CASSPPGLGSYGYTF,TGTGCCAGCAGTCCCCCGGGACTCGGATCCTATGGCTACACCTTC
-,TRBJ2-1,TRBV7-2,17,TRBD2,CASSLEASGGSYNEQFF,TGTGCCAGCAGCTTAGAGGCTAGCGGGGGGTCCTACAATGAGCAGTTCTTC
-,TRBJ2-1,TRBV5-1,14,-,CARTSGSTYNEQFF,TGCGCCAGGACGAGCGGCAGTACCTACAATGAGCAGTTCTTC
-,TRBJ2-1,TRBV7-2,15,TRBD1,CASSLTGALYNEQFF,TGTGCCAGCAGCCTGACAGGGGCTTTATACAATGAGCAGTTCTTC
once,TRBJ2-3,TRBV7-9,14,TRBD1,CASSPGQGQNTQYF,TGTGCCAGCAGCCCAGGACAGGGGCAAAATACGCAGTATTTT
-,TRBJ1-1,TRBV9,15,-,CASSVSPLADTEAFF,TGTGCCAGCAGCGTTAGTCCCTTGGCGGACACTGAAGCTTTCTTT